This T cell receptor (beta chain) was recovered during a study of cytomegalovirus exposure and HLA in healthy donors. Study-wide findings and caveats: Later analysis suggested most CMV-associated TCR beta chains were HLA-restricted.

This CDR3 comprises 16 residues. The V end lost 8 bases, the J end lost 3 bases, and 19 bases lay between the germline ends. Germline values: CDR1 SGHAT, CDR2 FQNNGV. PCR involved 60 Vbeta and 13 Jbeta primers. Some clones are missing from TCRdb's copy, which holds only in-frame ones; the method was immunoSEQ multiplex PCR. The sample contains around 180,000 clones, under 90% of which appear only once. Points on this clone: Its antigen is currently unknown.

The TCR comes from a young man in good health and CMV-seronegative. The sequencing sample was made of PBMCs. This chain joins TRBV11-2 and TRBJ1-4, with a tentative D call TRBD1 (5 bases). This CDR3 is CASHPGGGAANEKLFF. As DNA, the CDR3 is TGTGCCAGCCATCCTGGGGGGGGTGCGGCTAATGAAAAACTGTTTTTT.